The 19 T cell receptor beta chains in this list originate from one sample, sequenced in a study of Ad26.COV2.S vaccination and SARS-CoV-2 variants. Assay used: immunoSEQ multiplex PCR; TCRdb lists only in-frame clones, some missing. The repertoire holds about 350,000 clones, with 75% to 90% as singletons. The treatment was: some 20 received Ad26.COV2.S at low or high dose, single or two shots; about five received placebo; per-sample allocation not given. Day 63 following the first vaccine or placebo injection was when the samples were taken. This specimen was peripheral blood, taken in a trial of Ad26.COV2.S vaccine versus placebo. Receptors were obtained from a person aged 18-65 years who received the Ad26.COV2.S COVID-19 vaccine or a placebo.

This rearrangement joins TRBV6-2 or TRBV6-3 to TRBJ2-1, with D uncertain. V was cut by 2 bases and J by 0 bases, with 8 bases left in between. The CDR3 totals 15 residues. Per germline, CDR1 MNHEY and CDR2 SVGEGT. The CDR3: CASSYAESSYNEQFF. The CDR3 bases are TGTGCCAGCAGTTACGCGGAGAGCTCCTACAATGAGCAGTTCTTC.

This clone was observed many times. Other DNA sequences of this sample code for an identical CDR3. The CDR3 DNA sequence: TGTGCCAGCAGTAACTCAAACTATGGCTACACCTTC. Translation gives CASSNSNYGYTF. V is TRBV28 and J is TRBJ1-2; D unresolved. CDR1 and CDR2 from the germline V gene are MDHEN and SYDVKM. V lost 5 bases and J 2 bases, leaving 6 bases between the germline ends. This CDR3 is built from 12 residues.

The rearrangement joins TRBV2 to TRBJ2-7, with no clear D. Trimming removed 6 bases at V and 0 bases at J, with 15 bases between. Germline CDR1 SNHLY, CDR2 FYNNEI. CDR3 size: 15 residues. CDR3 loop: CASRIGFSSSYEQYF. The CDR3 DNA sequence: TGTGCCAGCAGGATAGGGTTCTCAAGCTCCTACGAGCAGTACTTC. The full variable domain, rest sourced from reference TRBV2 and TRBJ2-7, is EPEVTQTPSHQVTQMGQEVILRCVPISNHLYFYWYRQILGQKVEFLVSFYNNEISEKSEIFDDQFSVERPDGSNFTLKIRSTKLEDSAMYFCASRIGFSSSYEQYFGPGTRLTVT.

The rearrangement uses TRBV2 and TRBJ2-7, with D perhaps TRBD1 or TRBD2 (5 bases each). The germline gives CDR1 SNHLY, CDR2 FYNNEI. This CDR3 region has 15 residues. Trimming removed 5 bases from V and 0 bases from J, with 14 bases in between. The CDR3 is CASSPQPGSSYEQYF. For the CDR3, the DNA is TGTGCCAGCAGTCCCCAGCCAGGGAGCTCCTACGAGCAGTACTTC.

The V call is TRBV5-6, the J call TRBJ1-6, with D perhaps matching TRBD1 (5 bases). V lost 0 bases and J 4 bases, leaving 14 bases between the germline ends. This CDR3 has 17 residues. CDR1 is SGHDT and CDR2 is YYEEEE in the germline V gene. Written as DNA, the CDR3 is TGTGCCAGCAGCTTGGCAAAAGGACACGAGTATAATTCACCCCTCCACTTT. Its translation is CASSLAKGHEYNSPLHF.

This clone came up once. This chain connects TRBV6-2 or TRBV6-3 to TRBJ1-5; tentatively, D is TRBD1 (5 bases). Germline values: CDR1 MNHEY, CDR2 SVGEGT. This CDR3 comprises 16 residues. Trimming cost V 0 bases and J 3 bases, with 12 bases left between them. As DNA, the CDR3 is TGTGCCAGCAGTTACTCGGGCAGGGTTACCAATCAGCCCCAGCATTTT. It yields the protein CASSYSGRVTNQPQHF.

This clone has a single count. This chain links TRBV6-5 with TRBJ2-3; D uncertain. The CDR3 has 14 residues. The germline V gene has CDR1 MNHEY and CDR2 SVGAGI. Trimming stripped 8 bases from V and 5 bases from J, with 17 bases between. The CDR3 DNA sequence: TGTGCCAGCCGGCGAAAAAAGGAAGGAGATACGCAGTATTTT. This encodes CASRRKKEGDTQYF.

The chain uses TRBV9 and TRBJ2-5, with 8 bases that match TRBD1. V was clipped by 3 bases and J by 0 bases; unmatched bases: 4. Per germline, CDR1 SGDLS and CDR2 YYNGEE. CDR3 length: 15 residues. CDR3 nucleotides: TGTGCCAGCAGCGCGACAGGGGAACACCAAGAGACCCAGTACTTC. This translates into CASSATGEHQETQYF.

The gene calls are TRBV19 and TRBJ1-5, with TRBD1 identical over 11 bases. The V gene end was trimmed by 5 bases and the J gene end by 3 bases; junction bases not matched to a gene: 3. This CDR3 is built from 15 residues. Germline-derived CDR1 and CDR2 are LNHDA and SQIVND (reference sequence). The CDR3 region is CASSVDRGLNQPQHF. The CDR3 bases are TGTGCCAGTAGTGTGGACAGGGGGCTCAATCAGCCCCAGCATTTT.

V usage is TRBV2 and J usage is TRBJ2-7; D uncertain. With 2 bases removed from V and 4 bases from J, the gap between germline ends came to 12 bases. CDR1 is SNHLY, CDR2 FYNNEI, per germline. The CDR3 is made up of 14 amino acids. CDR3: CASSELPFGYEQYF. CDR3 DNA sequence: TGTGCCAGCAGTGAACTTCCATTCGGGTACGAGCAGTACTTC. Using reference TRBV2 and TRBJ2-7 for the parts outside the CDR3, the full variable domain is EPEVTQTPSHQVTQMGQEVILRCVPISNHLYFYWYRQILGQKVEFLVSFYNNEISEKSEIFDDQFSVERPDGSNFTLKIRSTKLEDSAMYFCASSELPFGYEQYFGPGTRLTVT.

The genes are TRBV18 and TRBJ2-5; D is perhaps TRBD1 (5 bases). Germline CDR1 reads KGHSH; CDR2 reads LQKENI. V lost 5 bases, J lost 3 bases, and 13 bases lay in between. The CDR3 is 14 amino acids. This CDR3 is CASSTDSVKETQYF. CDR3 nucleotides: TGTGCCAGCTCAACCGACAGTGTAAAAGAGACCCAGTACTTC.

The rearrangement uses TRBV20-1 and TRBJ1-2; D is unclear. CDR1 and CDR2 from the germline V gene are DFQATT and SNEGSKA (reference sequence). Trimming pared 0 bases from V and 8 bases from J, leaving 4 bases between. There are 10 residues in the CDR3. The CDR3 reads CSARDLGYTF. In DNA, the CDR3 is TGCAGTGCTAGAGATCTGGGCTACACCTTC.

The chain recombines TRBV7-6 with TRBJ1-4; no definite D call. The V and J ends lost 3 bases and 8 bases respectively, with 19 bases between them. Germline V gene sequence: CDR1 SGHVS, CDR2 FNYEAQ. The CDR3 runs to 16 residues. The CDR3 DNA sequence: TGTGCCAGCAGCTTTAGTAGCGTTCGGGGTAACGAAAAACTGTTTTTT. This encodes CASSFSSVRGNEKLFF.

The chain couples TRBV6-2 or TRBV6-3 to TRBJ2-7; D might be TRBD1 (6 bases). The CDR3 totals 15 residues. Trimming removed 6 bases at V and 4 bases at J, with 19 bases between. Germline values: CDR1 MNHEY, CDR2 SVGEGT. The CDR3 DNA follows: TGTGCCAGCAGCAAAAAAACATGGACAGATTACGAGCAGTACTTC. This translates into CASSKKTWTDYEQYF.

CDR3 sequence (DNA): TGTGCCAGCAGCTTGGTTCAGGGGAGCGCAGATACGCAGTATTTT. The encoded protein is CASSLVQGSADTQYF. J is TRBJ2-3 and V is TRBV5-6; D is perhaps TRBD1 (6 bases). The germline gives CDR1 SGHDT, CDR2 YYEEEE. V lost 0 bases and J lost 4, with 12 bases in between. The CDR3 has 15 residues.

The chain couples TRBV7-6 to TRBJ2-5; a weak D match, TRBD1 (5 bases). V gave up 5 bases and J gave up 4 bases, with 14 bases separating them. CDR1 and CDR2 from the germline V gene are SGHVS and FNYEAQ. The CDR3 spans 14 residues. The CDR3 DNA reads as TGTGCCAGCAGCGAAGGCAGGGTAGGAGAGACCCAGTACTTC. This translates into CASSEGRVGETQYF.

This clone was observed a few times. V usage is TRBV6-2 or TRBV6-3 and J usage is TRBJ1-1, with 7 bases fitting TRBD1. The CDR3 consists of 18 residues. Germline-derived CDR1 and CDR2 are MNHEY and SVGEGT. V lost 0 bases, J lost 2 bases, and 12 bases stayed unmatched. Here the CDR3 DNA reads TGTGCCAGCAGTTACTCGATCGCTGGGAGGGGGCCAAACACTGAAGCTTTCTTT. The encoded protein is CASSYSIAGRGPNTEAFF.

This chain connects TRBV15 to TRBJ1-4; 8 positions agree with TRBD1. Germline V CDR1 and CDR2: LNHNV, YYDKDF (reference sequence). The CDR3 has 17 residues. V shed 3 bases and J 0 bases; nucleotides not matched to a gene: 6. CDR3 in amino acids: CATSRTGAGSTNEKLFF. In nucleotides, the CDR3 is TGTGCCACCAGCAGGACAGGGGCGGGTTCAACTAATGAAAAACTGTTTTTT. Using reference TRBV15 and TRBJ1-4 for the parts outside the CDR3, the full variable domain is DAMVIQNPRYQVTQFGKPVTLSCSQTLNHNVMYWYQQKSSQAPKLLFHYYDKDFNNEADTPDNFQSRRPNTSFCFLDIRSPGLGDTAMYLCATSRTGAGSTNEKLFFGSGTQLSVL.

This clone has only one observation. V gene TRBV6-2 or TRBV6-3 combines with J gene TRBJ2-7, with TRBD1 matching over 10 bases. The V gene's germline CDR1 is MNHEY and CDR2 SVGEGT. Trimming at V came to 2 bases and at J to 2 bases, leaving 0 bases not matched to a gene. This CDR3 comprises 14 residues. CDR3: CASSYGTGAYEQYF. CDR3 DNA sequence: TGTGCCAGCAGTTACGGGACAGGGGCCTACGAGCAGTACTTC.